This TCR beta chain derives from a study of prognosis after radiotherapy for stage I lung cancer. For the study at large: Recruiting of stage I non-small cell lung cancer patients into the study occurred between 2018 and January 2019. Deemed medically inoperable were all patients with non-small cell lung cancer. Radiotherapy took the form of SBRT (3 to 5 fractions) with a biologically effective dose of at least 100 Gy.

The CDR3 is made up of 15 amino acids. V shed 4 bases, J shed 2 bases, and the junction held 8 bases outside the gene matches. Germline values: CDR1 MNHEY, CDR2 SVGAGI. Judged by abundance, this clonotype is medium-sized. Its specificity is unknown. Points from the study as a whole: Unique TCR clone counts were lower following stereotactic body radiation therapy (median roughly 10,000 versus 7,000).

Two-round multiplex PCR amplified TCR beta CDR3 from genomic DNA. Individual primers that were specific to each TRBV and TRBJ gene served in first-round PCR. TCRdb ran MiXCR on the multiplex PCR reads and lists one entry per CDR3 protein. The sample carries some 28,000 distinct CDR3 sequences, around 31% recorded once. The sequence was collected from a donor of 50 years or more with non-small cell lung cancer. The source material was PBMCs, sampled before or after stereotactic body radiation therapy (not recorded which). The V gene is TRBV6-5, the J gene TRBJ2-7, with 7 bases identical to TRBD1. CDR3 nucleotide sequence: TGTGCCAGCAGTTCCGAGGGGACAGCCGCCTACGAGCAGTACTTC. Translation gives CASSSEGTAAYEQYF.